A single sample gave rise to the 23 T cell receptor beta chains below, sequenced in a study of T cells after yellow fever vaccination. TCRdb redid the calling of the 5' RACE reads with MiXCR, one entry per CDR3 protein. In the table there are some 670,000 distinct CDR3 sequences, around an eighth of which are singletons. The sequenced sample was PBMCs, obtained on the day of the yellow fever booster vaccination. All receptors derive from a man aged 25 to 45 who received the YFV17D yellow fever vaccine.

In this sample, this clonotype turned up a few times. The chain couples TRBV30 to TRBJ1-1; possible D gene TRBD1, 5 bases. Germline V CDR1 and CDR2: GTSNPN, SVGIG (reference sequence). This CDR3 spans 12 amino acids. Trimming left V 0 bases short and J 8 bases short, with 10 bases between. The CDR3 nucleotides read TGTGCCTGGAGTGTACTCTGGGGCGAAGCTTTCTTT. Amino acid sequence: CAWSVLWGEAFF.

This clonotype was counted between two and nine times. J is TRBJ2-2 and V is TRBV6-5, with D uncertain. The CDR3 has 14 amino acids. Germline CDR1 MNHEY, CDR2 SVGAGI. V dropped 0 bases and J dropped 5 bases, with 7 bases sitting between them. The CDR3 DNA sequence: TGTGCCAGCAGTTACTCCTCTTGGACCGGGGAGCTGTTTTTT. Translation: CASSYSSWTGELFF.

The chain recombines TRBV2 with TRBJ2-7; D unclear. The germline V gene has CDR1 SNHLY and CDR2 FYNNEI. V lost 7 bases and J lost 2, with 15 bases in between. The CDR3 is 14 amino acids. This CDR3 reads CASNPPEAPYEQYF. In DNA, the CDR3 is TGTGCCAGCAACCCTCCAGAAGCCCCCTACGAGCAGTACTTC.

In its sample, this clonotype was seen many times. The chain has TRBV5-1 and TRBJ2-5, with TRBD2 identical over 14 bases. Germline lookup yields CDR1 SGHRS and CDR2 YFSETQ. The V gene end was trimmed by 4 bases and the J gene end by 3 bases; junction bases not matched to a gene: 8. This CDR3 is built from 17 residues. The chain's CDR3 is CASSPRTSGRRKETQYF. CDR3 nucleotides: TGCGCCAGCAGCCCCCGGACTAGCGGGAGGCGGAAAGAGACCCAGTACTTC.

Written as DNA, the CDR3 is TGCAGCGGTAACCGGGACAGGCCCGACAATGAGCAGTTCTTC. Translated: CSGNRDRPDNEQFF. The chain is built from TRBV29-1 and TRBJ2-1; 8 bases agree with TRBD1. Germline CDR1 SQVTM, CDR2 ANQGSEA. V shed 7 bases and J 5 bases; nucleotides not matched to a gene: 10. This CDR3 is built from 14 residues.

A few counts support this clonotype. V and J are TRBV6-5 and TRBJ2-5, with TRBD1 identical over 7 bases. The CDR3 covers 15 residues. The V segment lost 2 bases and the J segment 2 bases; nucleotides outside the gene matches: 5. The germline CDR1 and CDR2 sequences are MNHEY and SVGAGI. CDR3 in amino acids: CASSYNPGQQETQYF. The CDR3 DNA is TGTGCCAGCAGTTACAACCCGGGACAGCAAGAGACCCAGTACTTC.

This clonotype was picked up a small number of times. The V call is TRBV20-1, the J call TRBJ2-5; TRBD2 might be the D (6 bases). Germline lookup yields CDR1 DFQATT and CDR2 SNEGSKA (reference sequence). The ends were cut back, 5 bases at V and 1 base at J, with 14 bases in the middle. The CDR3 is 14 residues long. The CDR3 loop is CSAGGFRGQETQYF. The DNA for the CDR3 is TGCAGTGCTGGAGGGTTCCGGGGCCAAGAGACCCAGTACTTC.

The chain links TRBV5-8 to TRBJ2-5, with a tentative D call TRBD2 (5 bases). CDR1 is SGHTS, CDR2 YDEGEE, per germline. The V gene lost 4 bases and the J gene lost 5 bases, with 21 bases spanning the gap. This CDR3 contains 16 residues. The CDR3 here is CASSPLGIATRETQYF. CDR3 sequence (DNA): TGTGCCAGCAGCCCTCTCGGAATAGCGACCAGGGAGACCCAGTACTTC.

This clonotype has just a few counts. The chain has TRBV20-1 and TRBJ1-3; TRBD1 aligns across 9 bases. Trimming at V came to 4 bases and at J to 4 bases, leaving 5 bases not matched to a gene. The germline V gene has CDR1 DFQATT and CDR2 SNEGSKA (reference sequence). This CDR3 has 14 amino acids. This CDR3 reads CSATDRGAGNTIYF. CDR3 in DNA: TGCAGTGCTACGGACAGGGGAGCAGGAAACACCATATATTTT.

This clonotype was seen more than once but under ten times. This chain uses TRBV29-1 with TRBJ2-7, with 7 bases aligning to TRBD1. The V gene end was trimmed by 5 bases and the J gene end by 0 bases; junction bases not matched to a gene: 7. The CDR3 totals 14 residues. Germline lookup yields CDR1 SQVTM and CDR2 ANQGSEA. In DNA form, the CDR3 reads TGCAGCGTTTCCTGGACAGGAGCCTCCTACGAGCAGTACTTC. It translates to CSVSWTGASYEQYF.

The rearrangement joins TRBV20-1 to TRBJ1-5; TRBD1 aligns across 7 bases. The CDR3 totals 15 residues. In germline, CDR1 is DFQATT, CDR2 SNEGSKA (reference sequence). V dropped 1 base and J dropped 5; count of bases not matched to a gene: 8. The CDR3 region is CSARVPGGNHQPQHF. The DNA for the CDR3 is TGCAGTGCTAGAGTACCAGGGGGTAATCATCAGCCCCAGCATTTT.

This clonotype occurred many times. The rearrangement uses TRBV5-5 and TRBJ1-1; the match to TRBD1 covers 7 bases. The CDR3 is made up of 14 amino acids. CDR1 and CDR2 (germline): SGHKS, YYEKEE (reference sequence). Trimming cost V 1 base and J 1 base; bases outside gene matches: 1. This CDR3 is CASSLTGENTEAFF. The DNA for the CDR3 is TGTGCCAGCAGCTTGACAGGGGAGAACACTGAAGCTTTCTTT.

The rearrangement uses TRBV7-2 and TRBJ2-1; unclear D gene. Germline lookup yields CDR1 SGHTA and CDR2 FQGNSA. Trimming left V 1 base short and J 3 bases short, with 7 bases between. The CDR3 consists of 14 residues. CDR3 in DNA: TGTGCCAGCAGCTTAGTTCAGGTCTACAATGAGCAGTTCTTC. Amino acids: CASSLVQVYNEQFF.

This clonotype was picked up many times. CDR3 nucleotide sequence: TGTGCCAGCAGCATCCTCGGACAGTACGAGCAGTACTTC. Its protein product is CASSILGQYEQYF. The rearrangement uses TRBV5-5 and TRBJ2-7; D perhaps matches TRBD1 (6 bases). Looked up from germline, CDR1 is SGHKS and CDR2 is YYEKEE (reference sequence). The CDR3 sequence is 13 residues long. With 4 bases removed from V and 4 bases from J, the gap between germline ends came to 12 bases.

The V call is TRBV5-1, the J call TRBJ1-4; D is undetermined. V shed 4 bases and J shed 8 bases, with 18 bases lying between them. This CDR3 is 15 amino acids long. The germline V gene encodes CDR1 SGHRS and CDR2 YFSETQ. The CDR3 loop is CASSVGWRVGEKLFF. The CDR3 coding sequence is TGCGCCAGCAGCGTTGGATGGAGGGTTGGCGAAAAACTGTTTTTT.

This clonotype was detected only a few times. CDR3 DNA: TGTGCCATCAGTGAGCAGACAGGGGCCGGTCAGCCCCAGCATTTT. As protein: CAISEQTGAGQPQHF. The chain couples TRBV10-3 to TRBJ1-5, with 8 bases identical to TRBD1. This CDR3 is built from 15 residues. Germline CDR1 ENHRY, CDR2 SYGVKD. V lost 2 bases to trimming and J lost 6 bases; unmatched junction nucleotides: 6.

The DNA for the CDR3 is TGTGCCAGCAGCTCGCCAAGATCGGGACTAGCGGGAAACACCGGGGAGCTGTTTTTT. Protein sequence: CASSSPRSGLAGNTGELFF. This chain links TRBV5-4 with TRBJ2-2; 13 positions match TRBD2. Trimming cost V 3 bases and J 2 bases; bases outside gene matches: 10. The CDR3 is 19 residues long. Germline V gene data show CDR1 as SGHNT and CDR2 as YYREEE (reference sequence).

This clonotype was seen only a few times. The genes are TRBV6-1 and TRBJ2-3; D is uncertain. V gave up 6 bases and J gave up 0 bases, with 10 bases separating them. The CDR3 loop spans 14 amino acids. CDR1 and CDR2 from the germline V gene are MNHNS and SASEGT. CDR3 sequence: CASRTRASTDTQYF. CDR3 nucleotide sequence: TGTGCCAGCAGAACCAGAGCTAGCACAGATACGCAGTATTTT.

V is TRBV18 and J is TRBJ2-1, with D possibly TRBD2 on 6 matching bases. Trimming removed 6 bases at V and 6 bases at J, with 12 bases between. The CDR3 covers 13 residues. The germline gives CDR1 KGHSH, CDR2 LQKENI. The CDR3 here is CASSLRGFNEQFF. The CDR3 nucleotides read TGTGCCAGCTCCCTCCGGGGGTTCAATGAGCAGTTCTTC.

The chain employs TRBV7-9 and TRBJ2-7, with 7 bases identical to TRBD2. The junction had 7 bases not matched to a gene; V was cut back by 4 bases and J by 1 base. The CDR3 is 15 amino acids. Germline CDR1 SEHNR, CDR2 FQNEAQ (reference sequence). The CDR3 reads CASSSWASGSYEQYF. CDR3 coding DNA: TGTGCCAGCAGCTCCTGGGCTAGCGGTTCCTACGAGCAGTACTTC.

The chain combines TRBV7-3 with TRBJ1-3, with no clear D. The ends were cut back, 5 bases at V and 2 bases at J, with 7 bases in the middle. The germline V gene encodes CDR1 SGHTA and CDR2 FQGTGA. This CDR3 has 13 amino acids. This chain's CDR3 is CASSPTAGNTIYF. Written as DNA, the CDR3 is TGTGCCAGCAGCCCTACAGCTGGAAACACCATATATTTT.

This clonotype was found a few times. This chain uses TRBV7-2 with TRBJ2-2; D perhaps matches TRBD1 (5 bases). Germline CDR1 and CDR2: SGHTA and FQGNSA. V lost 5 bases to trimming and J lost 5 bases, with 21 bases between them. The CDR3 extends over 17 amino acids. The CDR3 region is CASSENPGNMRTGELFF. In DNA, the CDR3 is TGTGCCAGCAGCGAGAATCCAGGGAATATGAGGACCGGGGAGCTGTTTTTT.

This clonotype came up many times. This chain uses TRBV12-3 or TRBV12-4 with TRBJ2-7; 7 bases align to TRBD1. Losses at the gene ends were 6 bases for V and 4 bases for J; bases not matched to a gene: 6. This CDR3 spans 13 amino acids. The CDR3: CASSLGGFYEQYF. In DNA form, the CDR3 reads TGTGCCAGCAGCCTAGGGGGCTTTTACGAGCAGTACTTC.